Listed below are T cell receptor beta chains from one sample, sequenced in a study of shared clonotypes between healthy human individuals. Sequencing was performed with immunoSEQ multiplex PCR; in TCRdb, only in-frame clones are kept and a portion is missing. The data contain around 700,000 clones, 73% of them singletons. Source material: memory CD4+ T cells sorted from blood. Receptor source: a woman in her 30s in good health. Each CDR3 is given with its conserved first and last residue. The order of the fields is D gene, V gene, J gene, clone size, CDR3 protein, CDR3 DNA. A D gene is named only where the DNA matches it firmly. Not every row has a clone size; where given, it reads once, few, many or a size class.

D: NA
V: TRBV5-6
J: TRBJ2-5
size: NA
CDR3: CASSIELPGPSGTQYF
DNA: TGTGCCAGCAGCATAGAATTACCGGGACCGAGCGGGACCCAGTACTTC

D: TRBD1
V: TRBV7-8
J: TRBJ1-5
size: NA
CDR3: CASSSRQGGNQPQHF
DNA: TGTGCCAGCAGCTCCCGACAGGGTGGCAATCAGCCCCAGCATTTT

D: TRBD2
V: TRBV7-8
J: TRBJ2-3
size: once
CDR3: CASSLWAGDTDTQYF
DNA: TGTGCCAGCAGCTTATGGGCGGGGGACACAGATACGCAGTATTTT

D: NA
V: TRBV27
J: TRBJ1-2
size: NA
CDR3: CASSPRGDGRFYGYTF
DNA: TGTGCCAGCAGTCCCCGCGGAGACGGAAGGTTTTATGGCTACACCTTC

D: NA
V: TRBV28
J: TRBJ2-1
size: NA
CDR3: CASSPLVGDAYNEQFF
DNA: TGTGCCAGCAGCCCTTTGGTGGGAGACGCCTACAATGAACAGTTCTTC

D: NA
V: TRBV28
J: TRBJ1-4
size: NA
CDR3: CASSLDSSATNEKLFF
DNA: TGTGCCAGCAGTCTCGACAGCTCTGCAACTAATGAAAAACTGTTTTTT

D: TRBD1
V: TRBV5-4
J: TRBJ2-7
size: NA
CDR3: CASSLLGGNYEQYF
DNA: TGTGCCAGCAGCTTGTTAGGGGGCAACTACGAGCAGTACTTC

D: TRBD2
V: TRBV5-4
J: TRBJ2-3
size: NA
CDR3: CASSGGLATDTQYF
DNA: TGTGCCAGCAGCGGGGGACTAGCGACAGATACGCAGTATTTT

D: NA
V: TRBV28
J: TRBJ1-1
size: few
CDR3: CASSLVERPEAFF
DNA: TGTGCCAGCAGTCTAGTGGAGCGGCCGGAAGCTTTCTTT

D: NA
V: TRBV10-3
J: TRBJ1-5
size: NA
CDR3: CAIRGGASNQPQHF
DNA: TGTGCCATCCGGGGGGGGGCCAGCAATCAGCCCCAGCATTTT

D: TRBD1
V: TRBV2
J: TRBJ1-4
size: NA
CDR3: CASRLAGGFEKLFF
DNA: TGTGCCAGCAGGCTGGCAGGGGGCTTCGAAAAACTGTTTTTT

D: NA
V: TRBV5-1
J: TRBJ2-1
size: many
CDR3: CASSFSVGSYNEQFF
DNA: TGCGCCAGCAGCTTCAGCGTTGGCTCCTACAATGAGCAGTTCTTC

D: TRBD1
V: TRBV30
J: TRBJ2-2
size: NA
CDR3: CAWDRATGELFF
DNA: TGTGCCTGGGACAGGGCTACCGGGGAGCTGTTTTTT

D: NA
V: TRBV18
J: TRBJ2-5
size: NA
CDR3: CASSPGGSRETQYF
DNA: TGTGCCAGCTCACCAGGGGGGTCCCGGGAGACCCAGTACTTC

D: TRBD2
V: TRBV19
J: TRBJ2-3
size: NA
CDR3: CASSIWREGPADTQYF
DNA: TGTGCCAGTAGTATATGGCGGGAGGGCCCGGCAGATACGCAGTATTTT

D: NA
V: TRBV19
J: TRBJ1-5
size: once
CDR3: CASRPPGGPDQPQHF
DNA: TGTGCCAGTAGACCGCCCGGGGGGCCCGATCAGCCCCAGCATTTT

D: NA
V: TRBV29-1
J: TRBJ1-4
size: few
CDR3: CSVDGGGEKLFF
DNA: TGCAGCGTTGATGGAGGAGGTGAAAAACTGTTTTTT

D: NA
V: TRBV5-1
J: TRBJ1-2
size: few
CDR3: CASSYQPEYGYTF
DNA: TGCGCCAGCAGCTACCAACCCGAGTATGGCTACACCTTC

D: TRBD2
V: TRBV27
J: TRBJ2-2
size: NA
CDR3: CASSLGGTSGGTGELFF
DNA: TGTGCCAGCAGTTTGGGTGGGACTAGCGGGGGGACCGGGGAGCTGTTTTTT

D: NA
V: TRBV28
J: TRBJ1-5
size: NA
CDR3: CASSPWGRNQPQHF
DNA: TGTGCCAGCAGCCCGTGGGGCCGGAATCAGCCCCAGCATTTT

D: NA
V: TRBV5-1
J: TRBJ2-1
size: NA
CDR3: CASSLTRIEDEQFF
DNA: TGCGCCAGCAGCTTAACGCGGATTGAGGATGAGCAGTTCTTC

D: TRBD2
V: TRBV19
J: TRBJ2-1
size: NA
CDR3: CASSKTSGNDEQFF
DNA: TGTGCCAGTAGTAAAACTAGCGGGAACGATGAGCAGTTCTTC

D: NA
V: TRBV5-5
J: TRBJ2-7
size: many
CDR3: CASSLAGDWRSYEQYF
DNA: TGTGCCAGCAGCTTGGCGGGGGACTGGCGCTCCTACGAGCAGTACTTC

D: TRBD2
V: TRBV2
J: TRBJ2-3
size: NA
CDR3: CASSDELAGGLTFRYF
DNA: TGTGCCAGCAGTGATGAACTAGCGGGAGGCCTCACTTTTCGGTATTTT

D: NA
V: TRBV5-1
J: TRBJ1-2
size: NA
CDR3: CASSLVVTANYGYTF
DNA: TGCGCCAGCAGCTTGGTCGTAACAGCTAACTATGGCTACACCTTC

D: TRBD2
V: TRBV28
J: TRBJ2-5
size: once
CDR3: CASSTRTSGRASETQYF
DNA: TGTGCCAGCAGTACCCGGACTAGCGGGAGGGCGTCAGAGACCCAGTACTTC

D: TRBD1
V: TRBV7-9
J: TRBJ1-5
size: NA
CDR3: CASSLGGQGGHSNQPQHF
DNA: TGTGCCAGCAGCTTAGGGGGACAGGGAGGACACAGCAATCAGCCCCAGCATTTT

D: TRBD2
V: TRBV4-2
J: TRBJ2-7
size: NA
CDR3: CASSHPELAEREQYF
DNA: TGTGCCAGCAGCCATCCAGAGCTAGCGGAAAGGGAGCAGTACTTC

D: NA
V: TRBV5-1
J: TRBJ2-5
size: NA
CDR3: CASSLGTAKNTQYF
DNA: TGCGCCAGCAGCTTGGGGACGGCTAAGAACACCCAGTACTTC

D: TRBD2
V: TRBV11-3
J: TRBJ2-2
size: few
CDR3: CASSARPLLAGADGELFF
DNA: TGTGCCAGCAGCGCTCGTCCATTACTAGCGGGAGCGGACGGGGAGCTGTTTTTT

D: TRBD1
V: TRBV5-4
J: TRBJ1-2
size: NA
CDR3: CASSWDRGYGYTF
DNA: TGTGCCAGCAGCTGGGACAGAGGCTATGGCTACACCTTC

D: TRBD2
V: TRBV5-4
J: TRBJ2-3
size: NA
CDR3: CASSQRDYESTQYF
DNA: TGTGCCAGCAGCCAAAGGGACTATGAATCTACGCAGTATTTT

D: NA
V: TRBV19
J: TRBJ1-5
size: NA
CDR3: CASRATGDYSNQPQHF
DNA: TGTGCCAGTAGGGCGACAGGAGATTATAGCAATCAGCCCCAGCATTTT

D: TRBD2
V: TRBV7-2
J: TRBJ2-1
size: NA
CDR3: CASSRGDYEQFF
DNA: TGTGCCAGCAGCCGGGGGGATTATGAGCAGTTCTTC

D: NA
V: TRBV5-1
J: TRBJ2-1
size: NA
CDR3: CASSPGLAYNEQFF
DNA: TGCGCCAGCAGTCCGGGACTTGCGTACAATGAGCAGTTCTTC

D: NA
V: TRBV4-1
J: TRBJ2-7
size: once
CDR3: CASSHLWGEQYF
DNA: TGCGCCAGCAGCCACCTGTGGGGCGAGCAGTACTTC

D: TRBD1
V: TRBV4-2
J: TRBJ2-7
size: once
CDR3: CASSQLRDSSYEQYF
DNA: TGTGCCAGCAGCCAACTCCGGGACAGCTCCTACGAGCAGTACTTC

D: NA
V: TRBV4-1
J: TRBJ2-2
size: NA
CDR3: CASSQGLTDANTGELFF
DNA: TGCGCCAGCAGCCAAGGATTGACGGACGCGAACACCGGGGAGCTGTTTTTT

D: TRBD2
V: TRBV19
J: TRBJ2-5
size: few
CDR3: CASSISSLAGQETQYF
DNA: TGTGCCAGTAGTATCTCTTCACTAGCGGGTCAAGAGACCCAGTACTTC

D: NA
V: TRBV7-5
J: TRBJ2-1
size: NA
CDR3: CVRHKIRLCCAGGGPNEQFF
DNA: TGTGTCAGACACAAAATACGACTATGCTGCGCGGGGGGGGGCCCTAATGAGCAGTTCTTC

D: TRBD2
V: TRBV28
J: TRBJ2-1
size: once
CDR3: CASSRGLAGLNNEQFF
DNA: TGTGCCAGCAGTAGGGGACTAGCGGGACTTAACAATGAGCAGTTCTTC

D: TRBD1
V: TRBV7-8
J: TRBJ1-2
size: few
CDR3: CASSPGQGAVWANYGYTF
DNA: TGTGCCAGCAGCCCGGGACAGGGGGCTGTGTGGGCTAACTATGGCTACACCTTC

D: NA
V: TRBV15
J: TRBJ2-7
size: many
CDR3: CATSRLTGTKAYEQYF
DNA: TGTGCCACCAGCAGATTAACAGGGACGAAGGCCTACGAGCAGTACTTC

D: NA
V: TRBV28
J: TRBJ2-4
size: NA
CDR3: CASRRTGRGLLNIQYF
DNA: TGTGCCAGCAGGCGGACAGGGAGGGGGCTCTTAAACATTCAGTACTTC